This T cell receptor beta chain was identified in a study of T-cell memory formation after mild COVID-19. About the research overall: TCR clusters mostly belonged to single donors.

This clonotype showed up just a few times. The antigen is unknown. Findings of the study overall: Memory sampled before infection contained some responding clones, suggesting cross-reactive memory joined.

Each CDR3 protein gets one entry after TCRdb re-called the 5' RACE reads with MiXCR. Of hundreds of thousands of distinct CDR3 sequences listed, approximately 23% were seen once; the top ten hold under 15%. V lost 6 bases, J lost 0 bases, and 9 bases lay in between. The CDR3 has 13 amino acids. Looked up from germline, CDR1 is SNHLY and CDR2 is FYNNEI. The material sequenced was PBMCs or a T cell subset sorted from them (not recorded which). The chain couples TRBV2 to TRBJ2-7, with D tentatively TRBD2 (5 bases). This clonotype was obtained from an adult woman who had mild COVID-19 (a few samples of this study predate the infection). Cell type and time point are not known. The CDR3 nucleotides are TGTGCCAGCAGGAAGGCGGGCTCCTACGAGCAGTACTTC. Translation: CASRKAGSYEQYF.